A selection of T cell receptor beta chains follows, all from one sample in a study of blood T cell repertoires in COVID-19. Assay used: immunoSEQ multiplex PCR; TCRdb lists only in-frame clones, some missing. The sample consists of about 360,000 clones, around 88% of them appearing once. The sequenced sample consisted of peripheral blood. The receptors derive from a man between 25 and 39 years old with active or convalescent COVID-19. The CDR3 runs from the conserved cysteine through the conserved F or W. The order of the fields is D gene, V gene, J gene, clone size, CDR3 DNA, CDR3 protein. The D gene is left open where the match is weak. Expanded clones are given a class, and other clones once, few, many or no size at all.

TRBD2,TRBV5-1,TRBJ2-3,-,TGCGCCAGCAGCCCCGGACTAGCGGGGGGGCGAGATACGCAGTATTTT,CASSPGLAGGRDTQYF
-,TRBV7-2,TRBJ1-5,-,TGTGCCAGCAGCCCCTCACTCAATCAGCCCCAGCATTTT,CASSPSLNQPQHF
TRBD2,TRBV13,TRBJ2-3,-,TGTGCCAGCAGTCCCGGGGGGAATACGCAGTATTTT,CASSPGGNTQYF
-,TRBV11-2,TRBJ2-5,-,TGTGCCAGCAGCTTAGACAAGACCCAGTACTTC,CASSLDKTQYF
-,TRBV9,TRBJ1-3,-,TGTGCCAGCAGCGTAGCTACGGGGGGATTCTCTGGAAACACCATATATTTT,CASSVATGGFSGNTIYF
-,TRBV7-2,TRBJ2-7,-,TGTGCCAGCAGCTTAGCGGCATCTTACGAGCAGTACTTC,CASSLAASYEQYF
-,TRBV7-8,TRBJ2-1,-,TGTGCCAGCAGCTTAGTCCAGGGCCATGAGCAGTTCTTC,CASSLVQGHEQFF
-,TRBV7-9,TRBJ1-2,-,TGTGCCAGCAGCTACGCGCAGGGGTCGGGCGGCTACACCTTC,CASSYAQGSGGYTF
TRBD2,TRBV9,TRBJ2-1,once,TGTGCCAGCAGCGTATTGTCTAGCGGGAGTAACAATGAGCAGTTCTTC,CASSVLSSGSNNEQFF
TRBD1,TRBV19,TRBJ1-1,few,TGTGCCAGTAGTATAGGGGACAGATGGAACACTGAAGCTTTCTTT,CASSIGDRWNTEAFF
-,TRBV4-3,TRBJ2-1,-,TGCGCCAGCAGCCAAGATGCGGCCGGGTACAATGAGCAGTTCTTC,CASSQDAAGYNEQFF
-,TRBV5-1,TRBJ2-3,-,TGCGCCAGCAGCTCGAGCAGGGGGGTCCCCCCGGATACGCAGTATTTT,CASSSSRGVPPDTQYF
TRBD2,TRBV7-2,TRBJ2-3,-,TGTGCCAGCAGCTTCCGGGGGGGCCGCACAGATACGCAGTATTTT,CASSFRGGRTDTQYF
TRBD1,TRBV7-9,TRBJ1-4,-,TGTGCCAGCAGCCCGGGACAGGGTAATGAAAAACTGTTTTTT,CASSPGQGNEKLFF
-,TRBV15,TRBJ2-7,-,TGTGCCACCAGCAGAGCGCCAGTCTACGAGCAGTACTTC,CATSRAPVYEQYF
-,TRBV19,TRBJ1-2,-,TGTGCCAGGAATACAGGGAACTATGGCTACACCTTC,CARNTGNYGYTF
-,TRBV2,TRBJ1-1,-,TGTGCCAGCAACGTGGGGGGGATGGCTTTCTTT,CASNVGGMAFF
-,TRBV28,TRBJ1-2,-,TGTGCCAGCTCTACAGGGAGTAACTATGGCTACACCTTC,CASSTGSNYGYTF
TRBD1,TRBV18,TRBJ1-2,-,TGTGCCAGCTCACCACTTGCCGGGACAGGGGCGGACTATGGCTACACCTTC,CASSPLAGTGADYGYTF
-,TRBV5-6,TRBJ2-1,-,TGTGCCAGCAGCCTAGGTTTTTACAATGAGCAGTTCTTC,CASSLGFYNEQFF
TRBD2,TRBV7-9,TRBJ2-1,-,TGTGCCAGTCTTAAGGGCGGGAGCTCCTACAATGAGCAGTTCTTC,CASLKGGSSYNEQFF
TRBD2,TRBV7-3,TRBJ2-3,-,TGTGCCAGCAGCTTGGCGGACAGGGGGCCGGGACTAGCGGGGAAATTTATAGATACGCAGTATTTT,CASSLADRGPGLAGKFIDTQYF
-,TRBV7-2,TRBJ1-2,-,TGTGCCAGCAGCTTCCAACTCTCTGGCTACACCTTC,CASSFQLSGYTF
-,TRBV12-3/TRBV12-4,TRBJ1-1,-,TGTGCCAGCAGTACGACAGGTGGGACTGAAGCTTTCTTT,CASSTTGGTEAFF
-,TRBV19,TRBJ1-4,-,TGTGCCAGTAGTATACAGGGCTTCAGTACATTTGGAAAACTGTTTTTT,CASSIQGFSTFGKLFF
-,TRBV16,TRBJ1-1,-,TGTGCCAGCAGCCAATTCCCGGGACTGATGAACACTGAAGCTTTCTTT,CASSQFPGLMNTEAFF
-,TRBV9,TRBJ1-3,-,TGTGCCAGCAGCGTAAGGGGTTCAGGAAACACCATATATTTT,CASSVRGSGNTIYF
TRBD1,TRBV29-1,TRBJ1-1,-,TGCAGCGTCGAACGGACAGGGGAAATGAACACTGAAGCTTTCTTT,CSVERTGEMNTEAFF
TRBD2,TRBV5-1,TRBJ2-3,-,TGCGCCAGCAGCTCCATAGCGGGAGGAGCCACAGATACGCAGTATTTT,CASSSIAGGATDTQYF
-,TRBV11-2,TRBJ2-1,-,TGTGCCAGCAGCCTCTGGACTAACAATGAGCAGTTCTTC,CASSLWTNNEQFF
-,TRBV10-3,TRBJ2-5,-,TGTGCCATCAGTCATGCCGAACCCCCCGGGGAGACCCAGTACTTC,CAISHAEPPGETQYF
-,TRBV7-2,TRBJ2-3,-,TGTGCCAGCAGCTTAGACATGACTTATCTGTCCTCTAGCACAGATACGCAGTATTTT,CASSLDMTYLSSSTDTQYF
-,TRBV19,TRBJ2-3,once,TGTGCCAGCGGGAAATCGGACCCACCGAGCACAGATACGCAGTATTTT,CASGKSDPPSTDTQYF